This is a list of T cell receptor beta chains from one sample in a study of T cells after yellow fever vaccination. TCRdb itself ran the 5' RACE reads through MiXCR, one entry per CDR3 protein. The table includes more than 65,000 distinct CDR3 sequences, roughly 13% detected once. The sequenced sample was CD8+ T cells not binding an NS4B(214-222) dextramer, sorted from PBMCs, obtained roughly 20 days after the first yellow fever vaccination. Source of these receptors: a young man who received the YFV17D yellow fever vaccine. CDR3s leave out the opening cysteine and the closing phenylalanine or tryptophan.

v_call cdr3_aa
TRBV29-1 SVFAGMFGYT
TRBV12-3/TRBV12-4 ASSPTSGGRTGELF
TRBV28 TCSSQGPETYSNQPQH
TRBV12-3/TRBV12-4 ASSPGQGNYGYT
TRBV5-5 ASSWTGLFRELF
TRBV6-1 ASSHRAGGTYEQY
TRBV7-3 ASSPLAGGYNEQF
TRBV29-1 SVGQGTGELF
TRBV29-1 SVEDLGDRVPNEQF
TRBV14 ASSLELAGVHEQY
TRBV27 ASSLQGGGPAGDTQY
TRBV4-3 ASSQDAPGGGVYEQF
TRBV7-8 ASTPAGTHLGGYT
TRBV18 ASSPPDRLEAF
TRBV13 ASSFRGGPQETQY
TRBV7-3 ASSLGLGGGTGNEQF
TRBV11-2 ASSLGPQVSSYNEQF
TRBV9 ASSVSYGGPGELF
TRBV6-2/TRBV6-3 ASSSSGTTDTQY
TRBV29-1 SVVTQGLGNEQF
TRBV25-1 ASSGQGDNSPLH
TRBV20-1 SARDRRGKTDTQY
TRBV20-1 SARAPTSASQETQY
TRBV30 ALEGMNTEAF
TRBV4-3 ASSQEERGDYTGELF
TRBV29-1 SVDGGGTGSSYEQY
TRBV11-2 ASSQVGLAGSSYNEQF
TRBV4-2 ASSQDLQGPNFLLEQY
TRBV6-5 ASSYPNARNHEQY
TRBV19 ASTVTGSGYT
TRBV7-9 ASSLVGRDRGHEQF
TRBV29-1 SALSIHRGSYNEQF
TRBV12-3/TRBV12-4 ASSLWGQGLANYGYT
TRBV5-6 ASSSIETGGETQY
TRBV3-1 ASSQWEIGGLTDTQY
TRBV11-3 ASSYGGGETQY
TRBV6-4 ASSDSGSDTQY
TRBV7-9 ARSLVGQDYEQY
TRBV4-3 ASSQDPGWNSPLH
TRBV25-1 ASSSNRGPTGELF
TRBV10-1 ASSESNSGKKPTDTQY
TRBV5-1 ASRSTSNEQF
TRBV3-1 ASSVVRFADTQY
TRBV4-1 ASSQDRGEQGRDEQY
TRBV2 ASGSPSGEPQETQY
TRBV10-3 AIRSQGVGARHEQY
TRBV27 ASSLEGAGADTQY
TRBV15 ATSRYDRVSEQY
TRBV12-3/TRBV12-4 ASTPRDNLQETQY
TRBV19 ASSQGLTEAF
TRBV29-1 SVPDGGPRTDTQY
TRBV3-1 ASEGSFTEAF
TRBV12-3/TRBV12-4 ASSLRALNTEAF
TRBV4-3 ASSQSSYNEQF